These T cell receptor beta chains were read from a single sample in a study of T cell changes during pregnancy in multiple sclerosis. Libraries were prepared by immunoSEQ multiplex PCR; TCRdb keeps only in-frame clonotypes and omits some of them. Found here are around 35,000 clones, 80% to 95% of them singletons; the top ten hold 0.43%. Sequencing used CD4+ T cells from peripheral blood mononuclear cells, obtained in the third trimester of pregnancy. Receptor source: a female donor in good health, enrolled as a control in a pregnancy study. CDR3s include the opening cysteine and the closing phenylalanine or tryptophan. A D gene is named only where the DNA matches it firmly.

cdr3_aa v_call d_call
CASSSLLGGLSGNTIYF TRBV28 .
CASSQVDKGQTGGYTF TRBV4-3 TRBD1
CASSGGTQDSNYGYTF TRBV10-1 .
CSVVVRVGQPQHF TRBV29-1 .
CAISESPDSYYEQYF TRBV10-3 .
CASSDAGGLYGYTF TRBV14 TRBD1
CASSYDGTGATGQYF TRBV6-5 TRBD1
CASSGGTTDTQYF TRBV4-3 .
CASSPRTGLNTEAFF TRBV18 TRBD1
CASSIDLAGTGELFF TRBV18 TRBD2
CAWSRGTGGEKLFF TRBV30 TRBD1
CASSVRTGDGYTF TRBV9 TRBD1
CASSLGTGAGTEAFF TRBV28 TRBD1
CASSLRSGRRDGELFF TRBV11-2 .
CASSFLQGYGYTF TRBV5-1 .
CASSLNLKNYGYTF TRBV11-2 .
CASSFSGELFF TRBV28 .
CASRLIAGEDTQYF TRBV5-1 TRBD2
CATSTRSREDTQYF TRBV15 TRBD2
CASSPGQGRGNEQFF TRBV13 .
CASTEAGGPGETQYF TRBV7-7 TRBD2
CASSVEPSLQGEAFF TRBV9 .
CASSPRGWGTDTQYF TRBV14 .
CASSVAKAGSSYNEQFF TRBV9 .
CAISVKGAPLHF TRBV10-3 .
CASSPGYSTTNYGYTF TRBV5-1 .
CASSTSRGIPLMNTEAFF TRBV27 .
CSVGMTGWGQINEQFF TRBV29-1 TRBD1
CASSLGGLYKEQFF TRBV7-2 .
CASSHGQGSVGYTF TRBV5-4 TRBD1
CAWSAGGPYEQYF TRBV30 .
CASSDSGGPTDTQYF TRBV6-4 TRBD2
CASSLGDRVSVEQYF TRBV27 TRBD1
CASSPSPGQASLRTEAFF TRBV5-6 TRBD1
CASSQELTGVSHEQFF TRBV4-2 .
CASSSRVLESPLHF TRBV6-5 .
CASSQVPGVLQPQHF TRBV4-1 .
CASSFDSHYGYTF TRBV6-5 .
CASSLGLMNTEAFF TRBV28 .
CAWSTGKGGSPLHF TRBV30 .
CASSFRTSGGGSKNIQYF TRBV27 TRBD2
CASSQVGDRIDQPQHF TRBV4-2 .
CASSQGGVWAFF TRBV28 TRBD1
CASSFTQGSEQYF TRBV7-3 .
CASGRDRGTDTQYF TRBV6-1 TRBD1
CASSQDLVGGTANEKLFF TRBV4-3 TRBD1
CASSGGTVLWETQYF TRBV18 .
CTSSHPHPRDTGELFF TRBV1 .
CASSHADSGGTEAFF TRBV4-3 .
CASSPNREGAEAFF TRBV7-3 .
CATAPGLNTGELFF TRBV7-2 .
CAWKTSAGLNTGELFF TRBV30 .
CASSLAGTANEKLFF TRBV7-8 TRBD1
CASSDPPGRALYEQYF TRBV10-2 .
CASSRTVSNQPQHF TRBV7-2 .
CASSEALLRSRDNSNGYTF TRBV2 .
CASRETVGLWQYF TRBV6-6 .
CAWSTDSNQPQHF TRBV30 .
CASSLNRGPSYEQYF TRBV27 TRBD1
CASSFDRRWAFF TRBV7-2 .